Each of the 15 T cell receptor beta chains below was sequenced from the same sample in a study of T-cell memory formation after mild COVID-19. TCRdb independently ran MiXCR on the 5' RACE reads; one entry per CDR3 protein. The sample has 350,000 to 550,000 distinct CDR3 sequences, more than 15% seen once. The sample was PBMCs or a T cell subset sorted from them (not recorded which). The receptors were gathered from a young man who had mild COVID-19 (a few samples of this study predate the infection). Cell type and time point are not known.

This clonotype was detected only a few times. The rearrangement uses TRBV12-3 or TRBV12-4 and TRBJ2-3; D possibly corresponds to TRBD2 (7 bases). The CDR3 consists of 13 residues. V was cut by 6 bases and J by 5 bases, with 12 bases left in between. Here the CDR3 reads CASRLGGGDTQYF. CDR3 nucleotide sequence: TGTGCCAGCAGACTAGGGGGGGGAGATACGCAGTATTTT.

This clonotype came up a few times. The chain joins TRBV7-6 to TRBJ2-2; 8 nucleotides agree with TRBD2. V dropped 1 base and J dropped 1; count of bases not matched to a gene: 8. Germline V gene lookup returns CDR1 SGHVS and CDR2 FNYEAQ. The CDR3 has 18 residues. The CDR3, as DNA: TGTGCCAGCAGCTTAGTTGTTTCCAGCGGGGGGAACACCGGGGAGCTGTTTTTT. Residues: CASSLVVSSGGNTGELFF. The full variable domain, its missing parts supplied by reference TRBV7-6 and TRBJ2-2, is GAGVSQSPRYKVTKRGQDVALRCDPISGHVSLYWYRQALGQGPEFLTYFNYEAQQDKSGLPNDRFSAERPEGSISTLTIQRTEQRDSAMYRCASSLVVSSGGNTGELFFGEGSRLTVL.

In this sample, this clonotype turned up a few times. The gene calls are TRBV9 and TRBJ2-1; 8 bases line up with TRBD2. This CDR3 contains 16 residues. The V gene end was trimmed by 0 bases and the J gene end by 4 bases; junction bases not matched to a gene: 6. Germline lookup yields CDR1 SGDLS and CDR2 YYNGEE. The chain's CDR3 is CASSVGPGGAYNEQFF. The CDR3 DNA is TGTGCCAGCAGCGTAGGACCCGGGGGGGCGTACAATGAGCAGTTCTTC.

This clonotype was observed a handful of times. The V call is TRBV5-1, the J call TRBJ1-3; D remains ambiguous. The V end was cut by 1 base, the J end by 0 bases, with 5 bases between. Germline V gene sequence: CDR1 SGHRS, CDR2 YFSETQ. The CDR3 has 14 residues. CDR3 nucleotide sequence: TGCGCCAGCAGCTTGAGCACCTCTGGAAACACCATATATTTT. This encodes CASSLSTSGNTIYF.

This chain uses TRBV5-6 with TRBJ2-1; TRBD2 is a possible D gene (5 bases). Trimming cost V 4 bases and J 7 bases, with 18 bases left between them. The germline V gene encodes CDR1 SGHDT and CDR2 YYEEEE. The CDR3 sequence is 15 residues long. Here the CDR3 DNA reads TGTGCCAGCAGCCCCTTGCCGGGGTCTGGTAATGAGCAGTTCTTC. Its translation is CASSPLPGSGNEQFF.

The chain links TRBV9 to TRBJ2-3; no definite D call. Between the trimmed V and J ends, which lost 7 bases and 0 bases, there was a span of 12 bases. In germline, CDR1 is SGDLS, CDR2 YYNGEE. The CDR3 is 14 residues long. The CDR3 coding sequence is TGTGCCAGCTCCAGTACCTCTAGCACAGATACGCAGTATTTT. Its translation is CASSSTSSTDTQYF.

This clonotype was detected a few times. This chain links TRBV5-1 with TRBJ2-2; D is unresolved. CDR3 length: 14 amino acids. CDR1 SGHRS and CDR2 YFSETQ come from the germline V gene. Trimming pared 0 bases from V and 5 bases from J, leaving 8 bases between. In DNA, the CDR3 is TGCGCCAGCAGCTTGGGCGTGATAACCGGGGAGCTGTTTTTT. It encodes CASSLGVITGELFF.

This clonotype was detected many times. The chain's CDR3 is CASSQGQGGEKLFF. The CDR3 nucleotides read TGCGCCAGCAGCCAAGGACAGGGCGGAGAAAAACTGTTTTTT. This chain links TRBV4-3 with TRBJ1-4; TRBD1 aligns across 7 bases. This CDR3 has 14 residues. The J segment lost 8 bases and the V segment lost 1 base, leaving 4 bases of the junction unmatched. Germline-derived CDR1 and CDR2 are LGHNA and YSLEER.

This clonotype was counted only a few times. The J gene is TRBJ1-5, the V gene TRBV5-1; perhaps TRBD1 as D (6 bases). The CDR3 runs 13 residues. V lost 5 bases to trimming and J lost 7 bases, with 13 bases between them. The germline V gene encodes CDR1 SGHRS and CDR2 YFSETQ. The CDR3 DNA reads TGCGCCAGCAGGGGGGGCGAGGCGCAGCCCCAGCATTTT. Its protein is CASRGGEAQPQHF.

This chain joins TRBV6-2 or TRBV6-3 and TRBJ2-4; 11 positions match TRBD2. CDR1 and CDR2 from the germline V gene are MNHEY and SVGEGT. CDR3 length: 18 residues. Unmatched junction bases numbered 10, after V lost 6 bases and J lost 0 bases. The CDR3: CASRGTSGGSLAKNIQYF. CDR3 bases: TGTGCCAGCAGGGGAACTAGCGGGGGTTCCCTAGCCAAAAACATTCAGTACTTC.

This clonotype was counted once. The chain couples TRBV7-9 to TRBJ2-5; D might be TRBD2 (5 bases). CDR1 and CDR2 from the germline V gene are SEHNR and FQNEAQ (reference sequence). V lost 3 bases and J lost 4, with 6 bases in between. The CDR3 is made up of 12 amino acids. CDR3 amino acids: CASSLRVETQYF. CDR3 DNA sequence: TGTGCCAGCAGCTTGAGGGTAGAGACCCAGTACTTC.

The chain carries TRBV5-4 and TRBJ1-6; weak D call: TRBD1 (5 bases). The CDR3 has 17 amino acids. Looked up from germline, CDR1 is SGHNT and CDR2 is YYREEE (reference sequence). V dropped 4 bases and J dropped 3 bases, with 17 bases sitting between them. CDR3 residues: CASSVGLAGRYNSPLHF. DNA of the CDR3: TGTGCCAGCAGCGTGGGGCTGGCAGGGCGCTATAATTCACCCCTCCACTTT.

This clonotype was seen a handful of times. This chain joins TRBV15 and TRBJ2-5; 10 bases fit TRBD2. This CDR3 has 14 residues. The V and J ends lost 6 bases and 2 bases, in that order; junction bases with no gene match: 3. Germline CDR1 is LNHNV and CDR2 is YYDKDF (reference sequence). CDR3 sequence: CATRATSGQETQYF. The DNA for the CDR3 is TGTGCCACCAGGGCGACTAGCGGGCAAGAGACCCAGTACTTC.

This clonotype was observed a handful of times. This chain joins TRBV25-1 and TRBJ2-3; no firm D call. The germline V gene has CDR1 MGHDK and CDR2 SYGVNS. There are 15 residues in the CDR3. V was trimmed by 6 bases and J by 1 base, leaving 14 bases between them. As DNA, the CDR3 is TGTGCCAGCAGCGGAAATAGCCTGGGCACAGATACGCAGTATTTT. Translating it yields CASSGNSLGTDTQYF.

This clonotype was picked up many times. The genes are TRBV27 and TRBJ2-3; 9 nucleotides line up with TRBD2. The germline gives CDR1 MNHEY, CDR2 SMNVEV (reference sequence). Trimming removed 7 bases from V and 4 bases from J; junction bases left unmatched: 12. The CDR3 spans 16 residues. The CDR3 nucleotides read TGTGCCAGCAAGACAGGGTGGCGGGGGGGGCCAGATACGCAGTATTTT. Encoded protein: CASKTGWRGGPDTQYF.